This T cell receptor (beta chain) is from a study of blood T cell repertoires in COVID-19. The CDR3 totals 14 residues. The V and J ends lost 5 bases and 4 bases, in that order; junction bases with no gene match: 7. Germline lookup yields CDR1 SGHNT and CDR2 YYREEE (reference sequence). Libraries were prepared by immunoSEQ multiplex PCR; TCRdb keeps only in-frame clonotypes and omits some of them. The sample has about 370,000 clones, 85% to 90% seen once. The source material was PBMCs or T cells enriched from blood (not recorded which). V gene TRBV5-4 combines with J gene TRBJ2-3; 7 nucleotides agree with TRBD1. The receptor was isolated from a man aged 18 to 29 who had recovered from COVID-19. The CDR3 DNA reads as TGTGCCAGCAGGGACAGACAGGGCGCAGATACGCAGTATTTT. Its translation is CASRDRQGADTQYF.